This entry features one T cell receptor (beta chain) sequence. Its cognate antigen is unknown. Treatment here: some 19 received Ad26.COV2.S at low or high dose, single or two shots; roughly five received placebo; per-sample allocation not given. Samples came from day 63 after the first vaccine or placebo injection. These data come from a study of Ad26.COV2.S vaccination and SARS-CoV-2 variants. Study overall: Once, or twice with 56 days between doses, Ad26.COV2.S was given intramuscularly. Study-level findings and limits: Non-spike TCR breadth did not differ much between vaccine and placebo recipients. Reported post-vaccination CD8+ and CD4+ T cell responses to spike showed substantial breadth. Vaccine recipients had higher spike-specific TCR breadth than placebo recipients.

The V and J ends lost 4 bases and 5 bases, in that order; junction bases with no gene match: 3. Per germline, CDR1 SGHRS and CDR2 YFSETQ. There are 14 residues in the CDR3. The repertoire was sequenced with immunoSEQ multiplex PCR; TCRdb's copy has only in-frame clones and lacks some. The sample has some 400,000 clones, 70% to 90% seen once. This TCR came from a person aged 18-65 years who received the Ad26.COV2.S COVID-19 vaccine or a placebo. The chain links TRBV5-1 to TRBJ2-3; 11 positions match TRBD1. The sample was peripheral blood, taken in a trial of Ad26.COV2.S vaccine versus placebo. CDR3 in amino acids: CASSIGTGGDTQYF. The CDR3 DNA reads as TGCGCCAGCAGCATAGGGACAGGGGGAGATACGCAGTATTTT.